The clone carrying this TCR beta chain was seen a few times. Its specificity is unknown. Gene names refer to mouse genes. The read is 1 residue too short to cover the CDR3 end, so that end is filled in from the germline J gene. TCRbeta CDR3 was sequenced at survey depth with template counts. Here immunoSEQ multiplex PCR was the method, and the copy in TCRdb shows in-frame clones only, minus some. The sample includes thousands of clones, about 48% seen only once; the top ten take about 6.6%. The time point here: mouse harvest day 7 after allogeneic transplant. Mouse grafts combined 10^7 T-cell-depleted bone marrow cells with 10^6 splenic CD5+ T cells. This record belongs to a study of tissue T cells after allogeneic stem cell transplantation. CDR3 length equals 13 residues. CDR1 and CDR2 (germline): KGHTA, FQNQQP. Findings of the study overall: Motif-based clustering found tissue-specific repertoire signatures shared across patients, though few clones were shared. Anatomically similar tissues had similar TCR repertoires within each patient.

The TCR originated in a female BALB/c mouse given C57BL/6 T cells with graft-versus-host disease after an allogeneic hematopoietic cell transplant. The sample consisted of gut tissue. The chain joins TRBV23 to TRBJ2-7; the D call of TRBD1 is as the table states it, not checked on the DNA. The CDR3 loop is CSSSPRDIYEQYF. The CDR3 bases that were read are TGCTCCAGCAGTCCTCGGGACATCTATGAACAGTAC.